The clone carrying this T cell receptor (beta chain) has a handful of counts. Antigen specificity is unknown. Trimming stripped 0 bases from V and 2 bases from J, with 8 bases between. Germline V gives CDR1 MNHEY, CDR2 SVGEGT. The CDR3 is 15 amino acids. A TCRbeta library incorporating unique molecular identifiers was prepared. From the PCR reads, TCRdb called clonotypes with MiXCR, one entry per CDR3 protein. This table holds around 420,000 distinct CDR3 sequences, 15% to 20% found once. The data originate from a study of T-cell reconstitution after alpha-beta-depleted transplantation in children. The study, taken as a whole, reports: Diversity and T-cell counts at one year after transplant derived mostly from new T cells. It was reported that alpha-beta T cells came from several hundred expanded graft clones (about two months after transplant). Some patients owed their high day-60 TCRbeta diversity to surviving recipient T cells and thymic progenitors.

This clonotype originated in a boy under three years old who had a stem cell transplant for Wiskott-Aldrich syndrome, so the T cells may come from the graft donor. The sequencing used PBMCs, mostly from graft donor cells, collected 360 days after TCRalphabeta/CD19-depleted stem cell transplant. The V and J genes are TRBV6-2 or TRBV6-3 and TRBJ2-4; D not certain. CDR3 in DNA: TGTGCCAGCAGTTACTCTGAGTTCACCAAAAACATTCAGTACTTC. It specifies CASSYSEFTKNIQYF.